One sample yielded the 7 T cell receptor beta chains listed below, sequenced in a study of yellow fever vaccine responses in identical twins. One entry per CDR3 protein results from TCRdb running MiXCR on the RT-PCR reads. The table shows some 15,000 distinct CDR3 sequences, with about four fifths occurring only once. This sample comprised T cells from blood (PBMCs), unsorted or a sorted subset (not recorded which), obtained before or after yellow fever vaccination (not recorded which). These receptors were collected from a woman aged 18-29 years who received the yellow fever vaccine.

V gene TRBV28 combines with J gene TRBJ2-3, with unresolved D. This CDR3 region has 12 residues. CDR1 and CDR2 from the germline V gene are MDHEN and SYDVKM. V lost 6 bases and J lost 2, with 6 bases in between. The CDR3 loop is CASSLNTDTQYF. In nucleotides, the CDR3 is TGTGCCAGCAGCCTCAACACAGATACGCAGTATTTT.

The chain combines TRBV29-1 with TRBJ2-7; a possible D gene is TRBD2 (6 bases). The CDR3 has 12 residues. From germline, CDR1 is SQVTM and CDR2 ANQGSEA. V lost 4 bases, J lost 2 bases, and 9 bases lay in between. As DNA, the CDR3 is TGCAGCGTTGTTGCGGGGACCTACGAGCAGTACTTC. The encoded protein is CSVVAGTYEQYF.

The chain has TRBV7-3 and TRBJ1-1, with D tentatively TRBD1 (6 bases). The germline V gene has CDR1 SGHTA and CDR2 FQGTGA. The germline V and J ends were trimmed by 4 bases and 3 bases, with 9 bases remaining between them. The CDR3 consists of 13 residues. The CDR3 nucleotides read TGTGCCAGCAGCTCTTACAGGGACACTGAAGCTTTCTTT. Its protein is CASSSYRDTEAFF.

The V gene is TRBV11-2, the J gene TRBJ2-3; TRBD2 agrees at 8 bases. From germline, CDR1 is SGHAT and CDR2 FQNNGV. The CDR3 has 15 residues. V shed 7 bases and J 2 bases; nucleotides not matched to a gene: 8. DNA of the CDR3: TGTGCCAGCAATACCGGGACTAGGGTCACAGATACGCAGTATTTT. Translating gives CASNTGTRVTDTQYF.

The V call is TRBV7-6, the J call TRBJ2-1, with 10 bases lining up with TRBD1. V lost 5 bases, J lost 5 bases, and 12 bases stayed unmatched. This CDR3 spans 17 amino acids. Germline CDR1 is SGHVS and CDR2 is FNYEAQ. CDR3 protein: CASSLRRPGTGDNEQFF. The CDR3 DNA is TGTGCCAGCAGCCTTAGGCGTCCCGGGACAGGGGACAATGAGCAGTTCTTC.

In this sample, this clonotype turned up once. V and J are TRBV5-4 and TRBJ2-7; D is unclear. CDR3 length equals 14 residues. Germline CDR1 reads SGHNT; CDR2 reads YYREEE (reference sequence). The germline V and J ends were trimmed by 1 base and 5 bases, with 13 bases remaining between them. The CDR3 sequence is CASSLWTSGDEQYF. CDR3 nucleotide sequence: TGTGCCAGCAGCTTGTGGACGTCGGGCGACGAGCAGTACTTC.

This rearrangement joins TRBV15 to TRBJ2-7; possibly TRBD1 for D (5 bases). V lost 1 base and J lost 0, with 10 bases in between. The CDR3 has 15 residues. Germline loops: CDR1 LNHNV, CDR2 YYDKDF (reference sequence). CDR3 DNA: TGTGCCACCAGCAGAGGTAGGGGATCCTCCTACGAGCAGTACTTC. Protein sequence: CATSRGRGSSYEQYF. Full variable domain (remainder filled in from reference TRBV15 and TRBJ2-7): DAMVIQNPRYQVTQFGKPVTLSCSQTLNHNVMYWYQQKSSQAPKLLFHYYDKDFNNEADTPDNFQSRRPNTSFCFLDIRSPGLGDTAMYLCATSRGRGSSYEQYFGPGTRLTVT.